Shown below are 24 T cell receptor beta chains from a single sample sequenced in a study of early T cells in non-severe SARS-CoV-2 infection. TCRdb re-analysed the 5' RACE reads in MiXCR, keeping a single row per CDR3 protein. This table has fewer than 85,000 distinct CDR3 sequences, about 16% appearing once. The sequencing sample was made of whole blood. Receptors originate from an adult who was a healthcare worker with PCR-confirmed SARS-CoV-2 infection or an uninfected control (not recorded which).

There are a few counts of this clonotype. The V and J genes are TRBV2 and TRBJ1-1, with a tentative D call TRBD1 (5 bases). This CDR3 is 13 amino acids long. Between the trimmed V and J ends, which lost 6 bases and 3 bases, there was a span of 11 bases. In germline, CDR1 is SNHLY, CDR2 FYNNEI. In DNA form, the CDR3 reads TGTGCCAGCAGCGGTCAGGGATACACTGAAGCTTTCTTT. Translating gives CASSGQGYTEAFF.

The chain uses TRBV29-1 and TRBJ2-5, with D unresolved. Germline V gene lookup returns CDR1 SQVTM and CDR2 ANQGSEA. This CDR3 contains 14 residues. V was shortened by 3 bases and J by 0 bases, with 11 bases between the two germline ends. The CDR3 region is CSVEMAAHQETQYF. The DNA of the CDR3 is TGCAGCGTTGAGATGGCAGCCCACCAAGAGACCCAGTACTTC. Filled out from reference TRBV29-1 and TRBJ2-5, the complete variable domain reads SAVISQKPSRDICQRGTSLTIQCQVDSQVTMMFWYRQQPGQSLTLIATANQGSEATYESGFVIDKFPISRPNLTFSTLTVSNMSPEDSSIYLCSVEMAAHQETQYFGPGTRLLVL.

Ten or more counts support this clonotype. This chain joins TRBV5-1 and TRBJ1-1, with 7 bases matching TRBD1. The germline V gene encodes CDR1 SGHRS and CDR2 YFSETQ. Trimming removed 4 bases from V and 5 bases from J; junction bases left unmatched: 11. CDR3 length equals 15 residues. The CDR3 DNA reads as TGCGCCAGCAGCATTCACGACAGGGTAGGGACTGAAGCTTTCTTT. It specifies CASSIHDRVGTEAFF.

The chain combines TRBV12-3 or TRBV12-4 with TRBJ1-5; tentatively, D is TRBD1 (5 bases). Trimming cost V 3 bases and J 1 base, with 16 bases left between them. The CDR3 totals 17 residues. In nucleotides, the CDR3 is TGTGCCAGCAGTTTGGGGCACGGGAGTCTCAGCAATCAGCCCCAGCATTTT. Amino acids: CASSLGHGSLSNQPQHF.

This clonotype was observed a few times. CDR3 loop: CASSQTGGVVAEAFF. The CDR3 region has the DNA TGTGCCAGCAGCCAGACGGGGGGGGTGGTGGCTGAAGCTTTCTTT. This sequence joins TRBV3-1 and TRBJ1-1, with TRBD1 as a possible D gene (5 bases). V lost 3 bases, J lost 6 bases, and 17 bases lay in between. The length of the CDR3 is 15 residues. CDR1 is LGHDT, CDR2 YNNKEL, per germline (reference sequence).

This clonotype has more than one count but fewer than ten. The chain joins TRBV18 to TRBJ2-7; 7 positions match TRBD1. V lost 3 bases to trimming and J lost 5 bases; unmatched junction nucleotides: 4. The CDR3 loop spans 13 amino acids. Looked up from germline, CDR1 is KGHSH and CDR2 is LQKENI. CDR3 residues: CASSPGQADEQYF. For the CDR3, the DNA is TGTGCCAGCTCACCCGGACAGGCTGACGAGCAGTACTTC.

The chain joins TRBV15 to TRBJ2-5; 7 nucleotides align to TRBD1. The CDR3 runs 15 residues. Germline trimming cut 0 bases from V and 1 base from J; bases unmatched to any gene: 2. Germline V lookup: CDR1 LNHNV, CDR2 YYDKDF (reference sequence). The CDR3: CATSRDRGPQETQYF. CDR3 sequence (DNA): TGTGCCACCAGCAGAGATAGGGGGCCCCAAGAGACCCAGTACTTC.

The J gene is TRBJ1-1, the V gene TRBV7-8, with TRBD1 matching 8 bases. This CDR3 is built from 15 residues. After removal of 7 bases from V and 4 bases from J, the junction contained 11 bases not matched to a gene. In germline, CDR1 is SGHVS, CDR2 FQNEAQ. CDR3 protein: CASTYLDRASTEAFF. CDR3 sequence (DNA): TGTGCCAGCACTTATCTGGACAGGGCGAGCACTGAAGCTTTCTTT.

This clonotype was counted between two and nine times. The genes are TRBV12-3 or TRBV12-4 and TRBJ1-1, with 7 bases that match TRBD1. V lost 4 bases, J lost 10 bases, and 9 bases stayed unmatched. The CDR3 totals 13 residues. CDR3: CASSWIRQGSAFF. CDR3 nucleotide sequence: TGTGCCAGCAGTTGGATCCGACAGGGCTCAGCTTTCTTT.

This clonotype was counted many times. The chain links TRBV18 to TRBJ2-5; the D gene is possibly TRBD2 (5 bases). Germline V gives CDR1 KGHSH, CDR2 LQKENI. The ends were cut back, 2 bases at V and 8 bases at J, with 12 bases in the middle. CDR3 length: 13 amino acids. For the CDR3, the DNA is TGTGCCAGCTCACCAGCGGGCCGAGTAACCCAGTACTTC. Protein: CASSPAGRVTQYF. The full variable domain, its missing parts supplied by reference TRBV18 and TRBJ2-5, is NAGVMQNPRHLVRRRGQEARLRCSPMKGHSHVYWYRQLPEEGLKFMVYLQKENIIDESGMPKERFSAEFPKEGPSILRIQQVVRGDSAAYFCASSPAGRVTQYFGPGTRLLVL.

The genes are TRBV20-1 and TRBJ2-7; 12 bases line up with TRBD2. V was pared by 0 bases and J by 5 bases, with 5 bases of the junction left unmatched. Germline V gives CDR1 DFQATT, CDR2 SNEGSKA (reference sequence). There are 15 residues in the CDR3. The CDR3 DNA follows: TGCAGTGCTAGAGACCTAGCGGGGGGGCTACACGAGCAGTACTTC. Its protein is CSARDLAGGLHEQYF.

The chain is built from TRBV19 and TRBJ1-5; D possibly corresponds to TRBD1 (6 bases). The germline V gene has CDR1 LNHDA and CDR2 SQIVND (reference sequence). V shed 2 bases and J shed 3 bases, with 11 bases lying between them. This CDR3 has 15 amino acids. The CDR3 sequence: CASSITGRSNQPQHF. CDR3 in DNA: TGTGCCAGTAGTATAACAGGGAGGTCCAATCAGCCCCAGCATTTT.

This clonotype was counted a few times. This chain links TRBV6-5 with TRBJ1-6; maybe TRBD1 (5 bases). The CDR3 contains 14 residues. Germline CDR1 is MNHEY and CDR2 is SVGAGI. V was shortened by 0 bases and J by 9 bases, with 9 bases between the two germline ends. CDR3 sequence (DNA): TGTGCCAGCAGTTACTCTGGGGGGAGTTCACCCCTCCACTTT. Translated, it gives CASSYSGGSSPLHF.

This clonotype was observed a handful of times. The chain combines TRBV7-9 with TRBJ2-1; D perhaps matches TRBD2 (6 bases). V lost 6 bases to trimming and J lost 6 bases, with 18 bases between them. The CDR3 spans 15 residues. The germline CDR1 and CDR2 sequences are SEHNR and FQNEAQ (reference sequence). The CDR3 sequence is CASRHLASNSNEQFF. CDR3 bases: TGTGCCAGCAGACACCTAGCGTCAAACTCCAATGAGCAGTTCTTC.

This clonotype was seen only a few times. This chain uses TRBV7-2 with TRBJ2-1, with D possibly TRBD2 on 5 matching bases. This CDR3 contains 18 residues. Between the trimmed V and J ends, which lost 3 bases and 4 bases, there was a span of 22 bases. The germline V gene has CDR1 SGHTA and CDR2 FQGNSA. The CDR3 bases are TGTGCCAGCAGCTTCAGAAGAGGGAATACCGTGGGATACAATGAGCAGTTCTTC. Translating it yields CASSFRRGNTVGYNEQFF.

The chain combines TRBV20-1 with TRBJ2-1; 7 positions match TRBD2. The J segment lost 1 base and the V segment lost 5 bases, leaving 11 bases of the junction unmatched. Germline assignment: CDR1 DFQATT and CDR2 SNEGSKA (reference sequence). The CDR3 has 16 residues. The CDR3, as DNA: TGCAGTGCTCCCCAGTGGGAGGGAAGTTCCTACAATGAGCAGTTCTTC. It specifies CSAPQWEGSSYNEQFF.

The chain links TRBV2 to TRBJ1-6; a possible D gene is TRBD1 (5 bases). Germline CDR1 is SNHLY and CDR2 is FYNNEI. The CDR3 extends over 16 amino acids. The V end lost 0 bases, the J end lost 9 bases, and 15 bases lay between the germline ends. As DNA, the CDR3 is TGTGCCAGCAGTGAAGCTCTCGGACAACGTTCTTCACCCCTCCACTTT. Amino acid sequence: CASSEALGQRSSPLHF.

This clonotype was detected many times. The rearrangement uses TRBV7-8 and TRBJ2-7; D may be TRBD1 (5 bases). V lost 5 bases and J 6 bases, leaving 23 bases between the germline ends. The CDR3 sequence is 16 residues long. The V gene's germline CDR1 is SGHVS and CDR2 FQNEAQ. CDR3 sequence (DNA): TGTGCCAGCAGCCTACGGAGTATTGGGGTTCAGGGCGAGCAGTACTTC. Translated: CASSLRSIGVQGEQYF. The full variable domain, with the rest looked up from reference TRBV7-8 and TRBJ2-7, is GAGVSQSPRYKVAKRGQDVALRCDPISGHVSLFWYQQALGQGPEFLTYFQNEAQLDKSGLPSDRFFAERPEGSVSTLKIQRTQQEDSAVYLCASSLRSIGVQGEQYFGPGTRLTVT.

A few counts support this clonotype. The rearrangement links TRBV6-5 to TRBJ1-2; D call uncertain. The CDR3 is 13 residues long. V lost 4 bases and J lost 3, with 9 bases in between. CDR1 is MNHEY, CDR2 SVGAGI, per germline. The CDR3 region has the DNA TGTGCCAGCAGTTCTACAGCGTACTATGGCTACACCTTC. Translated: CASSSTAYYGYTF.

This clonotype was counted between two and nine times. The chain recombines TRBV11-3 with TRBJ1-1; D ambiguous. The germline gives CDR1 SGHNT, CDR2 YENEEA. This CDR3 is built from 17 residues. V lost 1 base, J lost 1 base, and 16 bases lay in between. The CDR3 protein is CASSLALLRRANTEAFF. In DNA form, the CDR3 reads TGTGCCAGCAGCTTAGCCCTCCTAAGGAGGGCGAACACTGAAGCTTTCTTT.

This clonotype was seen only a few times. The gene calls are TRBV28 and TRBJ1-5; possibly TRBD1 for D (5 bases). Germline V gene lookup returns CDR1 MDHEN and CDR2 SYDVKM. Between the trimmed V and J ends, which lost 9 bases and 2 bases, there was a span of 14 bases. This CDR3 is 14 amino acids long. CDR3 protein: CASQQEGGNQPQHF. As DNA, the CDR3 is TGTGCCAGTCAACAGGAGGGCGGCAATCAGCCCCAGCATTTT.

The CDR3 DNA reads TGTGCCAGCAGTGAGGGCGGGAGCTCCTACAATGAGCAGTTCTTC. Translated, it gives CASSEGGSSYNEQFF. The chain joins TRBV6-4 to TRBJ2-1, with 7 bases aligning to TRBD2. CDR1 is MRHNA, CDR2 SNTAGT, per germline. With V trimmed by 3 bases and J by 0 bases, 2 bases remained unmatched. This CDR3 comprises 15 residues.

This sequence joins TRBV2 and TRBJ2-1; a weak D match, TRBD2 (6 bases). The CDR3 has 14 residues. The germline CDR1 and CDR2 sequences are SNHLY and FYNNEI. V was clipped by 7 bases and J by 10 bases, with 20 bases between them. CDR3 residues: CASIGGLTIGEQFF. The DNA for the CDR3 is TGTGCCAGCATAGGTGGACTAACCATAGGGGAGCAGTTCTTC. Looking up the rest from reference TRBV2 and TRBJ2-1 gives the full variable domain: EPEVTQTPSHQVTQMGQEVILRCVPISNHLYFYWYRQILGQKVEFLVSFYNNEISEKSEIFDDQFSVERPDGSNFTLKIRSTKLEDSAMYFCASIGGLTIGEQFFGPGTRLTVL.

Comment on this clonotype: A read error may explain this, as a much larger clone is one base away. The chain couples TRBV29-1 to TRBJ2-1; D unclear. CDR1 is SQVTM and CDR2 is ANQGSEA in the germline V gene. The germline V and J ends were trimmed by 7 bases and 6 bases, with 16 bases remaining between them. This CDR3 has 13 residues. The chain's CDR3 is CSGKGSYCNEQFF. As DNA, the CDR3 is TGCAGCGGGAAGGGTAGCTACTGCAATGAGCAGTTCTTC.